This record looks at one T cell receptor beta chain sequence and its context. It has no known antigen specificity. Nothing much larger sits one base from this clone, and base qualities are not available. Clipping removes 0 bases from V and 5 bases from J, with 3 as the unmatched junction base count. CDR1 SGHNT and CDR2 YYREEE are derived from the germline V gene (reference sequence). From its cysteine to its phenylalanine, the CDR3 spans 15 amino acids. The kept DNA is CDR3 alone, 45 bases in frame from the first base. One collaborating source in Seattle enrolled patients while the patients were actively infected and followed the patients over time throughout the course of disease. The collaborating institutions used their own protocols to collect whole blood in K2EDTA tubes. For TCRbeta analysis, collaborator samples were shipped as frozen whole blood, as isolated PBMCs, or as DNA extracted from either sample type.

The sample is drawn from a study of blood T cell repertoires in COVID-19 (dated by TCRdb to 2018 to 2020). At the level of the whole study: The collaborator samples originated in the United States, Italy and Spain and spanned the acute and convalescent phases of COVID-19. A freely available public database, intended as a resource for researchers studying the immune response to SARS-CoV-2, is where the repertoires were released. Deeply sampled blood TCRbeta repertoires from subjects exposed to, actively infected with, or recovered from COVID-19 were included in the dataset. Samples were obtained from the ongoing ImmuneRACE study (first 160 participants) and from over 1,000 subjects provided by 6 global collaborators. Where available, HLA class I and class II types were obtained from metadata supplied by the sample provider rather than from assay-based typing. The material from the prospective study consisted of cDNA or gDNA derived from T cells, B-cell-depleted T cells, or PBMCs. Sample metadata almost always included a de-identified subject ID, COVID-19 status, age in years and sex.

TCRbeta CDR3 regions were amplified from genomic DNA by means of the immunoSEQ Assay, a bias-controlled multiplex PCR. On the authors' methods: The number of nucleated cells in each sample was estimated from the amplification of reference gene primers within the assay. Sequence reads were collapsed and filtered to measure the absolute abundance of every unique TCRbeta CDR3 rearrangement. Productive Simpson clonality was computed per sample as the square root of Simpson's diversity index over productive rearrangements. This is the immuneACCESS table as TCRdb keeps it, with only in-frame sequences that have V and J called. A part of the clones is gone; compared with another copy, unresolved V genes explain less than half, and the rest is unexplained. That table furnishes V, J and clone size, whereas the DNA furnished D and trimming. The sample table holds 150,000 to 180,000 clones, of which over 75% were seen once. 0.63% of the sample is held by the ten biggest clonotypes.

What the work shows at the level of the full study, not this receptor alone: Clinical and demographic metadata were provided uncurated, with the amount varying by source and participant.

The sequence was collected from a man aged 55 to 70 with COVID-19, enrolled during active disease. The specimen was peripheral blood. The chain couples TRBV5-4 to TRBJ1-2, with TRBD1 matching 11 junction bases. The bases read TGTGCCAGCAGCTTGGGAGGACAGGGGGCGTATGGCTACACCTTC. This translates into CASSLGGQGAYGYTF.